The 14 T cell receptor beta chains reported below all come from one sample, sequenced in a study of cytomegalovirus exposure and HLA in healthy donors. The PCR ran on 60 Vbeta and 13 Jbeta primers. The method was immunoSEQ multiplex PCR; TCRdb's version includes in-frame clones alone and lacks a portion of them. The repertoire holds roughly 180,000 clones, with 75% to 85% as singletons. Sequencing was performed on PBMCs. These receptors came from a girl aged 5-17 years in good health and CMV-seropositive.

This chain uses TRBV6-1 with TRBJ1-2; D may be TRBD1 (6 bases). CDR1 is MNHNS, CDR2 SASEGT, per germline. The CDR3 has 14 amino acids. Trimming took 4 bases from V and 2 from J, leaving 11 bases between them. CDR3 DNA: TGTGCCAGCAGTGCAACTCAGGGGAACTATGGCTACACCTTC. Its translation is CASSATQGNYGYTF.

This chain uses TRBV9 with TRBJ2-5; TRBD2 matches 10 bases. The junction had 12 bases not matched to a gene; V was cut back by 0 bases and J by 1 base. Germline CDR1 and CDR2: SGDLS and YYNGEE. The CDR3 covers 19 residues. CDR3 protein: CASSVVVASGGVVQETQYF. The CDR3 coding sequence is TGTGCCAGCAGCGTAGTGGTGGCTAGCGGGGGTGTCGTCCAAGAGACCCAGTACTTC.

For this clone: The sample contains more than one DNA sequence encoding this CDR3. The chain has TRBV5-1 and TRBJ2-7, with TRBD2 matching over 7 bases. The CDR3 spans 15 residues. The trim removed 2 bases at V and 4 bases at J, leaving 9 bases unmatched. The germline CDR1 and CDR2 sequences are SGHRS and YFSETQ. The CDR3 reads CASSLAPAGIYEQYF. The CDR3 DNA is TGCGCCAGCAGCTTAGCTCCAGCGGGGATTTACGAGCAGTACTTC. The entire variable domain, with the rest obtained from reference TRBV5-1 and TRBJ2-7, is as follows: KAGVTQTPRYLIKTRGQQVTLSCSPISGHRSVSWYQQTPGQGLQFLFEYFSETQRNKGNFPGRFSGRQFSNSRSEMNVSTLELGDSALYLCASSLAPAGIYEQYFGPGTRLTVT.

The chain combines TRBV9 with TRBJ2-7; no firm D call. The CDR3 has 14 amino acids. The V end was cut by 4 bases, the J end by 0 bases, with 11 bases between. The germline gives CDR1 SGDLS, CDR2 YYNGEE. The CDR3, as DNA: TGTGCCAGCAGCCACGCCGCAGGCTCCTACGAGCAGTACTTC. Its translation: CASSHAAGSYEQYF.

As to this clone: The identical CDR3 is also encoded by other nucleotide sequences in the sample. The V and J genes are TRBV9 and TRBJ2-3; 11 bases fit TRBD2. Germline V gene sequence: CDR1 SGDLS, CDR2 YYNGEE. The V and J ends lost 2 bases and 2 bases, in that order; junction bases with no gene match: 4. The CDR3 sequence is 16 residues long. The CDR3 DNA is TGTGCCAGCAGCGTTCTAGCGGGGGGACCCACAGATACGCAGTATTTT. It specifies CASSVLAGGPTDTQYF.

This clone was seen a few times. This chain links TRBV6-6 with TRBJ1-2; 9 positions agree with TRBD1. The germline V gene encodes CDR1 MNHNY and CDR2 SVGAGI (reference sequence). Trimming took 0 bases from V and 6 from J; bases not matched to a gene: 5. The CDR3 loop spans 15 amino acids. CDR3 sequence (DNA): TGTGCCAGCAGTTACTCTCGGACAGGGGACGATGGCTACACCTTC. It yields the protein CASSYSRTGDDGYTF.

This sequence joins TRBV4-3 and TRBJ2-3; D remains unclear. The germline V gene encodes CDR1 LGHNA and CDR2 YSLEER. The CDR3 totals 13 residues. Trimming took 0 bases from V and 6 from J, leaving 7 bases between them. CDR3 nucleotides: TGCGCCAGCAGCCAAGATCACTGGGATACGCAGTATTTT. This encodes CASSQDHWDTQYF.

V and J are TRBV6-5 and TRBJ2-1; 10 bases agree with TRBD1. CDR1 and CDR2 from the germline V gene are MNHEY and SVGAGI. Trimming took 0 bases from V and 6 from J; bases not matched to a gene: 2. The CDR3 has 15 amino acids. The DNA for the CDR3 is TGTGCCAGCAGTTACTCCCGGACAGGGGGCAATGAGCAGTTCTTC. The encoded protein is CASSYSRTGGNEQFF.

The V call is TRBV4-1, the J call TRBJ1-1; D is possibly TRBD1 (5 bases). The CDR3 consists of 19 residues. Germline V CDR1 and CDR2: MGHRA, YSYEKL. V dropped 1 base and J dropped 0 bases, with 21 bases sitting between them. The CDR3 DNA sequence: TGCGCCAGCAGCCAAGGTAGGGCCTCGTTCGGGGGGATGAACACTGAAGCTTTCTTT. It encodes CASSQGRASFGGMNTEAFF.

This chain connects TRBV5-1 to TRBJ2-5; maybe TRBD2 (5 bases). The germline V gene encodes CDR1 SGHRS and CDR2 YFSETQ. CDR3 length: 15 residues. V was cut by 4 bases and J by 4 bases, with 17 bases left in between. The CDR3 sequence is CASSVKDFSAETQYF. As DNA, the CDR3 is TGCGCCAGCAGCGTAAAGGACTTCTCGGCAGAGACCCAGTACTTC.

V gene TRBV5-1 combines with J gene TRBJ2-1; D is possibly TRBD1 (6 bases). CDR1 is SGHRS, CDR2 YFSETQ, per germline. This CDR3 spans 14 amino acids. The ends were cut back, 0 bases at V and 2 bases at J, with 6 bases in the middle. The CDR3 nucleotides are TGCGCCAGCAGCTTGGGGACAGCCTACAATGAGCAGTTCTTC. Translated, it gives CASSLGTAYNEQFF.

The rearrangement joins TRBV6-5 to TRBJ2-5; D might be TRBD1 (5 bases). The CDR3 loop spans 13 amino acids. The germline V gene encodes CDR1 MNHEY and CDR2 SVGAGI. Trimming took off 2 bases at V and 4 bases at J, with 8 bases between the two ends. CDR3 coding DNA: TGTGCCAGCAGTTACGGGGCTAGAGAGACCCAGTACTTC. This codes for CASSYGARETQYF.

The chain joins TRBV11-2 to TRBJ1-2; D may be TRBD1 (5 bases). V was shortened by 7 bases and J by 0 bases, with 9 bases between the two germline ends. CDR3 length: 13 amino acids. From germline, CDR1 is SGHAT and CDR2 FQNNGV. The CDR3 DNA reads TGTGCCAGCAAGGCAGGGACTAACTATGGCTACACCTTC. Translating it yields CASKAGTNYGYTF.

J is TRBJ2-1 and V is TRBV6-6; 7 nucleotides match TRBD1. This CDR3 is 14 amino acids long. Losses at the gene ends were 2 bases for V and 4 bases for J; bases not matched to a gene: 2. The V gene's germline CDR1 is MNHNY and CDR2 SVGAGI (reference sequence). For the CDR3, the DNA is TGTGCCAGCAGTTACGCACAGGGGTACAATGAGCAGTTCTTC. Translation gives CASSYAQGYNEQFF.